This TCR beta chain was profiled in a study of T-cell memory formation after mild COVID-19. Study-level background: The TCR clusters were mostly specific to one donor.

This CDR3 has 12 residues. V was trimmed by 2 bases and J by 5 bases, leaving 6 bases between them. From germline, CDR1 is SGHTA and CDR2 FQGNSA. Many counts were recorded for this clonotype. The TCR alpha and TCR beta cDNA libraries, bearing sample barcodes and UMIs, were generated by 5'RACE using constant-segment primers. TCRdb re-analysed the 5' RACE reads in MiXCR, keeping a single row per CDR3 protein. The data show about 430,000 distinct CDR3 sequences, less than 25% seen once. This rearrangement joins TRBV7-2 to TRBJ2-5, with D uncertain. This receptor was taken from an adult woman who had mild COVID-19 (a few samples of this study predate the infection). Cell type and time point are not known. The sequenced material came from PBMCs or a T cell subset sorted from them (not recorded which). This chain's CDR3 is CASSLTLETQYF. The CDR3 nucleotides are TGTGCCAGCAGCTTAACTCTGGAGACCCAGTACTTC.